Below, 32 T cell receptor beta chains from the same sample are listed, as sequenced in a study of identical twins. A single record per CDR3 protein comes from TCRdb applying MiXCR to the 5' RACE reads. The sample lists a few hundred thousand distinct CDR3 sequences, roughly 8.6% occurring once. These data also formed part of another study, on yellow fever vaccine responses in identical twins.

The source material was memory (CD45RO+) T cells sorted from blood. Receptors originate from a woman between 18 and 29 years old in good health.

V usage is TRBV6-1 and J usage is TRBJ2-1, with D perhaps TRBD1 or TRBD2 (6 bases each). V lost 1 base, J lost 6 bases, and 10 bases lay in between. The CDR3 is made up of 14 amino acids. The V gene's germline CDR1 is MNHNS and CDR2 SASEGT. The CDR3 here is CASSEVGGGNEQFF. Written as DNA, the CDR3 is TGTGCCAGCAGTGAAGTAGGAGGGGGCAATGAGCAGTTCTTC.

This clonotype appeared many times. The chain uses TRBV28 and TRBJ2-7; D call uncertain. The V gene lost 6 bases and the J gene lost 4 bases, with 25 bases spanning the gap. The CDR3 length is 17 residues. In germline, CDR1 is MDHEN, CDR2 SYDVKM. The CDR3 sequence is CASSPPVTAGSRYEQYF. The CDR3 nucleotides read TGTGCCAGCAGCCCCCCCGTTACGGCAGGCTCGCGTTACGAGCAGTACTTC.

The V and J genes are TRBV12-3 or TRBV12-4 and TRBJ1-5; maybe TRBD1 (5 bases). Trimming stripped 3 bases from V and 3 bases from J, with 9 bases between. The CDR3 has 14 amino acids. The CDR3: CASSFGGVNQPQHF. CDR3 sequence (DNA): TGTGCCAGCAGTTTTGGAGGGGTCAATCAGCCCCAGCATTTT.

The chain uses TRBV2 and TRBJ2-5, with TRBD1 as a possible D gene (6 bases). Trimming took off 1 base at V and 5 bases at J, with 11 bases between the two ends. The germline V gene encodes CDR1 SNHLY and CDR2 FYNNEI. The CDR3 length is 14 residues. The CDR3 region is CASSEGTVMETQYF. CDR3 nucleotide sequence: TGTGCCAGCAGTGAAGGGACAGTCATGGAGACCCAGTACTTC.

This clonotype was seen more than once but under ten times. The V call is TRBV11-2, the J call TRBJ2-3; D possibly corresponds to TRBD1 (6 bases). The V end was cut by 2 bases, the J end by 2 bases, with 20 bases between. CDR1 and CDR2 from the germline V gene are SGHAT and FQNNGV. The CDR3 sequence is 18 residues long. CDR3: CASSLYPPGQQLTDTQYF. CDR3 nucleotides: TGTGCCAGCAGCTTATATCCTCCCGGACAGCAACTCACAGATACGCAGTATTTT.

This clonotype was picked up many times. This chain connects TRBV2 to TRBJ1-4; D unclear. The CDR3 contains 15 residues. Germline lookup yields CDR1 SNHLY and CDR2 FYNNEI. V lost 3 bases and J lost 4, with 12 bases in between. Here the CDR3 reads CASSDEQTGNEKLFF. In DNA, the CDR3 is TGTGCCAGCAGTGACGAACAGACGGGTAATGAAAAACTGTTTTTT.

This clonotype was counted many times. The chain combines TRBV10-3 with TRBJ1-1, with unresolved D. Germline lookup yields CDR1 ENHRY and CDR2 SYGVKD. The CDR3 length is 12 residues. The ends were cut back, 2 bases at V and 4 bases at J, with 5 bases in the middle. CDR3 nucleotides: TGTGCCATCAGTGAGGTGGGCACTGAAGCTTTCTTT. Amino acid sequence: CAISEVGTEAFF.

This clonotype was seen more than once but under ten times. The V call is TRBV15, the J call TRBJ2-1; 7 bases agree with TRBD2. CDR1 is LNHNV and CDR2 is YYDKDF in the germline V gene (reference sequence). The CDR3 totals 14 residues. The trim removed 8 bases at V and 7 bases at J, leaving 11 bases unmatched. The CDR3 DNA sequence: TGTGCCACCGGCCTGGGAGGGCGGGGGAATGAGCAGTTCTTC. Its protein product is CATGLGGRGNEQFF.

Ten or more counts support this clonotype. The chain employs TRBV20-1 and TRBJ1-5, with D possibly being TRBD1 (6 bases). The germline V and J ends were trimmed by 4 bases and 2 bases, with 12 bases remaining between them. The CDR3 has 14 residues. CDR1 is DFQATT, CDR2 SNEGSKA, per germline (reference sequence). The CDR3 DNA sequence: TGCAGTGCTACCGCCGGGGGCGGCAATCAGCCCCAGCATTTT. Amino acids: CSATAGGGNQPQHF.

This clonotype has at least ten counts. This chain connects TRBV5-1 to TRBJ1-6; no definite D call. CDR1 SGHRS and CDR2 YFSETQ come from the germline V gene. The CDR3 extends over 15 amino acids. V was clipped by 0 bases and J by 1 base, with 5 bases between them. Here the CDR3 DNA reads TGCGCCAGCAGCTTGGATGGGTCCTATAATTCACCCCTCCACTTT. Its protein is CASSLDGSYNSPLHF.

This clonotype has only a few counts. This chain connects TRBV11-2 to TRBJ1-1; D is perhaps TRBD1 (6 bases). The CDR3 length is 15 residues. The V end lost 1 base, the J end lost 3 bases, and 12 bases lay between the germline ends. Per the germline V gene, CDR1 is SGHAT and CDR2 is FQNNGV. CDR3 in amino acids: CASSLGGAGDTEAFF. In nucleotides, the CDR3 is TGTGCCAGCAGCTTAGGGGGCGCAGGGGACACTGAAGCTTTCTTT.

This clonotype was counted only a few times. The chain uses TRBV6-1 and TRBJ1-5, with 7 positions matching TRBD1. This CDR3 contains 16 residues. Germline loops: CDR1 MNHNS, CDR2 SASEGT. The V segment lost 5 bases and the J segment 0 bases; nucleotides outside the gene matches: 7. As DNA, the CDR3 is TGTGCCAGCAGTCAAACGAGGGACAGTAGCAATCAGCCCCAGCATTTT. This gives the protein CASSQTRDSSNQPQHF.

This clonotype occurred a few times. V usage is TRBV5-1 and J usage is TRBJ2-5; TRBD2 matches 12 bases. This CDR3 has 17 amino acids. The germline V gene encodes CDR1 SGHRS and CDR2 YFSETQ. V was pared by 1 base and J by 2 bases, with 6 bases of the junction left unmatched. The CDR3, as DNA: TGCGCCAGCAGCTTGCAGGAGACTAGCGGGAGACAAGAGACCCAGTACTTC. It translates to CASSLQETSGRQETQYF.

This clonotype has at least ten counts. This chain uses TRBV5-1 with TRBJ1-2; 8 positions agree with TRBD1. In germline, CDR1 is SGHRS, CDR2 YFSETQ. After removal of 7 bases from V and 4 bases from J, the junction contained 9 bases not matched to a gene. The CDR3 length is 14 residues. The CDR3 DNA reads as TGCGCCAGCGCTGTCCAGGGGGCAGGCTATGGCTACACCTTC. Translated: CASAVQGAGYGYTF.

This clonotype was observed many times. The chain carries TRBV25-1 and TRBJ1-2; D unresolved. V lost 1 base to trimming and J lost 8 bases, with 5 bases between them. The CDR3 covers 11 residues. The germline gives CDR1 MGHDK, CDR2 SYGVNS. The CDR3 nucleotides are TGTGCCAGCAGTGAATTTGGGGGCTACACCTTC. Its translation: CASSEFGGYTF.

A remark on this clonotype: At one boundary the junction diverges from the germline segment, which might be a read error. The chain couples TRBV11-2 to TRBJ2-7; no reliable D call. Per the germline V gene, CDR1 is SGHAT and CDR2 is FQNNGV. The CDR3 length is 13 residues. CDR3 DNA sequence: TGTACCAGCAGCTTAGCCCAGGCCCGGGAGCAGTACTTC. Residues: CTSSLAQAREQYF.

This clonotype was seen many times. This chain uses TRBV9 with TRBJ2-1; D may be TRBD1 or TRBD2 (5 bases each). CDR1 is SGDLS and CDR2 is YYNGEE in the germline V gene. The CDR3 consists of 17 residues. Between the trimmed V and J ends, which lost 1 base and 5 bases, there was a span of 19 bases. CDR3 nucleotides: TGTGCCAGCAGCGTAAAGGGGACCACCACTCCAAACAATGAGCAGTTCTTC. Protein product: CASSVKGTTTPNNEQFF.

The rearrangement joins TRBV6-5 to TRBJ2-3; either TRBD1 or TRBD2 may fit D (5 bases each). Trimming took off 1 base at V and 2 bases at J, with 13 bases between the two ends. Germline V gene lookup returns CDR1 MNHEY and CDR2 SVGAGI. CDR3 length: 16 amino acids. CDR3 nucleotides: TGTGCCAGCAGTTACTTTGGGACGGGACCCACAGATACGCAGTATTTT. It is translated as CASSYFGTGPTDTQYF.

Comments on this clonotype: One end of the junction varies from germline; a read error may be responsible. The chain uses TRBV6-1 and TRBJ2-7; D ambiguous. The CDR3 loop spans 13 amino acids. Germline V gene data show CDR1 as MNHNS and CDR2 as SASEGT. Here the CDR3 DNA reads TGTGCCGGCAGTGAAGAGGCGAGGTACGAGCAGTACTTC. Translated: CAGSEEARYEQYF.

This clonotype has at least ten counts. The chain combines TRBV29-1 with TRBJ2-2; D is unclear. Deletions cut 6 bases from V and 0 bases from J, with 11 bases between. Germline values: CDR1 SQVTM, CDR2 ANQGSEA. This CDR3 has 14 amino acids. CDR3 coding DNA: TGCAGCGTGGGTGACAATTCGAACACCGGGGAGCTGTTTTTT. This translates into CSVGDNSNTGELFF.

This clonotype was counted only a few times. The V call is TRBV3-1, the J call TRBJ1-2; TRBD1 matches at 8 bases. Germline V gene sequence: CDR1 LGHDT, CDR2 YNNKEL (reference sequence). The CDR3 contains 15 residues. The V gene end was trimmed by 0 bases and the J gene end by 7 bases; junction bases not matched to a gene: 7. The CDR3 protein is CASSQDRTGWGGYTF. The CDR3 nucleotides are TGTGCCAGCAGCCAAGATCGGACAGGGTGGGGTGGCTACACCTTC.

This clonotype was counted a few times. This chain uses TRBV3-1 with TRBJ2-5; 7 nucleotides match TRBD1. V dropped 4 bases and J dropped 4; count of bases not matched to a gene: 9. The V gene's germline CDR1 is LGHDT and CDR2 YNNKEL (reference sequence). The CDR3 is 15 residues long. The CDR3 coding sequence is TGTGCCAGCAGCCCGACGACAGGGCAACGAGAGACCCAGTACTTC. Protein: CASSPTTGQRETQYF.

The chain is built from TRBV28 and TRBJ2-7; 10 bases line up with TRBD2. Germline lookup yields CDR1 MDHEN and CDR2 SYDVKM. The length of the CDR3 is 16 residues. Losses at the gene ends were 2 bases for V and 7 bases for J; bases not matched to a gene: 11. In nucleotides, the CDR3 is TGTGCCAGCAGTTTAACCCCAGCGGGAGGGCGTAGAGAGCAGTACTTC. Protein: CASSLTPAGGRREQYF.

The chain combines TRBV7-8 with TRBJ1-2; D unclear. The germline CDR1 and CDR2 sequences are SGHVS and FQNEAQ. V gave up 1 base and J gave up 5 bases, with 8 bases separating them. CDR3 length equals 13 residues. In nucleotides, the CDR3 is TGTGCCAGCAGCTTAGGATTCGGGTATGGCTACACCTTC. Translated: CASSLGFGYGYTF.

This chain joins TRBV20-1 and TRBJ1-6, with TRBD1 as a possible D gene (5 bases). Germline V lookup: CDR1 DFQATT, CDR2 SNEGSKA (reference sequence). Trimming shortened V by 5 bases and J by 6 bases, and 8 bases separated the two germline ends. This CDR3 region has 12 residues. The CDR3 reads CSAAQGNSPLHF. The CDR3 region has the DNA TGCAGTGCTGCCCAGGGTAATTCACCCCTCCACTTT.

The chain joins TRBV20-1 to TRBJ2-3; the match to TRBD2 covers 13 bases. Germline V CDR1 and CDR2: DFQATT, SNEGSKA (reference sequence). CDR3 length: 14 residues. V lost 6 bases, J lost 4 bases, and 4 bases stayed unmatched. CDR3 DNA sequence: TGCAGTGCCAGACTAGCGGGGGGATCAGATACGCAGTATTTT. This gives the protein CSARLAGGSDTQYF.

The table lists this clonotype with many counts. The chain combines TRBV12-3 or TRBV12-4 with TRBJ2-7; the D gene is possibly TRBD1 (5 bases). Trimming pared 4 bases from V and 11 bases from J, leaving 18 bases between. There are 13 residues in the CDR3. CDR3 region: CASSSYRTLGEYF. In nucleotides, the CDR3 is TGTGCCAGCAGTTCGTATAGGACCCTAGGGGAGTACTTC.

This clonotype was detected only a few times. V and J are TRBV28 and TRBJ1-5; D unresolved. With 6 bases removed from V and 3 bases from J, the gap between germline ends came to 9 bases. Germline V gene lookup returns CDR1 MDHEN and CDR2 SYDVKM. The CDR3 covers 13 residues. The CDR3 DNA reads TGTGCCAGCAGCCGGGATTTCAATCAGCCCCAGCATTTT. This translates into CASSRDFNQPQHF.

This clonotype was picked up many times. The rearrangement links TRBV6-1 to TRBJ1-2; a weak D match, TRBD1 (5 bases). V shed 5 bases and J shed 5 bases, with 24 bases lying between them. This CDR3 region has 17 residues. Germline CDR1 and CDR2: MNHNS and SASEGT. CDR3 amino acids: CASSPISTRSGGYGYTF. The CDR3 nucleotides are TGTGCCAGCAGTCCTATCTCAACTCGATCGGGGGGGTATGGCTACACCTTC.

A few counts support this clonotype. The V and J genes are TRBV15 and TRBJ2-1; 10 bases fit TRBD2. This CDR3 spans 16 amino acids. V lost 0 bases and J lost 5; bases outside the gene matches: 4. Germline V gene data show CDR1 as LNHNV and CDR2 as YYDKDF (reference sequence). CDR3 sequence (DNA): TGTGCCACCAGCAGAGATGTAACTAGCGGGGACAATGAGCAGTTCTTC. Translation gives CATSRDVTSGDNEQFF.

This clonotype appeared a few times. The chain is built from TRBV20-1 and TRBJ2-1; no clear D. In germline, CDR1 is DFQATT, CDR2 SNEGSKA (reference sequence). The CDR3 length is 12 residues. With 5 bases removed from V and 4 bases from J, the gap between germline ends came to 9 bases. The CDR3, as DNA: TGCAGTGCTCCTGCTAGATACAATGAGCAGTTCTTC. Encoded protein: CSAPARYNEQFF.

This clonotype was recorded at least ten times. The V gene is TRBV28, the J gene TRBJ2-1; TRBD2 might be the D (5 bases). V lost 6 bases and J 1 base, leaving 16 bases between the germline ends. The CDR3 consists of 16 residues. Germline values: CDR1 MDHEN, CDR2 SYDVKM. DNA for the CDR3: TGTGCCAGCAGAACCGAAGGCGGGTCTTCCTACAATGAGCAGTTCTTC. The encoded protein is CASRTEGGSSYNEQFF.